The rows below give T cell receptor beta chains drawn from one sample of a study of regulatory T cells in long-lasting Graves disease. TCRdb re-called the multiplex PCR reads with MiXCR, one entry per CDR3 protein. The table lists 380,000 or so distinct CDR3 sequences, about a sixth of them singletons. The sample was also linked to a second study, of T cells in Graves' hyperthyroidism and ophthalmopathy.

Sequenced here: peripheral blood mononuclear cells (PBMCs), sampled at new diagnosis, from a patient treated with antithyroid drugs. The origin of the receptors is a woman under 30 with Graves disease. Both conserved end residues are trimmed from each CDR3.

TRBV20-1 SATGQGALMQETQY
TRBV11-2 ASSPEDRGYGYT
TRBV9 ASSVASRLVGNEQF
TRBV5-1 ASSLSTGASGYT
TRBV4-1 ASSHTTSAFNEQF
TRBV7-3 ASILSFGNGQETQY
TRBV20-1 SARQPTTEAF
TRBV24-1 ATSDEQQEKLF
TRBV3-1 ASSQGGPTTEAF
TRBV24-1 ATSDAGTSGYNEQF
TRBV6-1 ASSVRGNTGELF
TRBV18 ASSPQGTAYEQY
TRBV12-3/TRBV12-4 ASSLGAGNSYEQY
TRBV24-1 ATNPGQGYGYT
TRBV12-3/TRBV12-4 ASSFGQLFSGANVLT
TRBV10-3 AISEVSGVTYEQY
TRBV20-1 SASPRGTDTQY
TRBV20-1 SASSGGQETQY
TRBV7-9 ASSLALVSLDEQF
TRBV6-4 ASSTGTGANEQF
TRBV3-1 ASSQTPSDQF
TRBV5-1 ASSWGTDRGTEAF
TRBV7-3 ASSPGPGRGGYT
TRBV10-3 AISESNPNTDTQY
TRBV11-2 ASSPNRGLAGHEQY
TRBV6-1 ASSDGGIKETQY
TRBV12-3/TRBV12-4 ASSLGSDTDTQY
TRBV15 ATSRGGTNEKLF
TRBV3-1 ASSPGGRGNNEQF
TRBV20-1 SAPGLAGAAGTDTQY
TRBV6-1 ASKTANNQPQH
TRBV5-1 ASSYRDSQETQY
TRBV30 AWSSQSNTEAF
TRBV20-1 SARDTDYRDEKLF
TRBV30 AWRPGRETTDTQY
TRBV20-1 SARDGSGASGYT
TRBV12-3/TRBV12-4 ASSRWTRETQY
TRBV12-3/TRBV12-4 ASSLGTSGSNEQF
TRBV6-5 ASSYRGQLSNQPQH
TRBV6-2/TRBV6-3 ASSYSRFGQEKLF
TRBV11-2 ASSPRGGGTESTDTQY
TRBV6-1 ASSRLGHLNTGELF
TRBV12-3/TRBV12-4 ASTSRGRGSGNTIY
TRBV12-3/TRBV12-4 ASSPGTSGYEQY
TRBV10-3 AISGGANTEAF
TRBV6-1 ASSEYRQIHADTQY
TRBV3-1 ASSQELLRDRGLAF
TRBV15 ATSRSDRNEQF
TRBV6-1 ASSLDPDTQY
TRBV5-1 ASSWGQGLIGGYT
TRBV6-1 ASSTGQQNTEAF
TRBV7-9 ASSQLAGVLNEQF
TRBV30 AWTQVRGGNEQF
TRBV2 ASSGATPGPEAF
TRBV6-2/TRBV6-3 ASSRGWQPQH
TRBV7-9 ASSRGETAGELF
TRBV6-1 ASRQGAEEKLF